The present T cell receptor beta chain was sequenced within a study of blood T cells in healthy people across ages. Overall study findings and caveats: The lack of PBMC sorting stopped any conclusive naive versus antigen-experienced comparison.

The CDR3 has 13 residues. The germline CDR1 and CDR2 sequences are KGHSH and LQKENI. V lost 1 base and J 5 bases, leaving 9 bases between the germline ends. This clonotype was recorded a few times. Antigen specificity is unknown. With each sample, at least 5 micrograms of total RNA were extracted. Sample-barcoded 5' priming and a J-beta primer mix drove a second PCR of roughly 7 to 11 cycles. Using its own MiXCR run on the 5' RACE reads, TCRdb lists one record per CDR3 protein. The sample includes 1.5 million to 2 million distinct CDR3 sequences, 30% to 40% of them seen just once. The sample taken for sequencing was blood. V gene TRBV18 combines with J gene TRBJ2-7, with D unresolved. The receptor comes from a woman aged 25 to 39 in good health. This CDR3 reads CASSPRLVHEQYF. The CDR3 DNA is TGTGCCAGCTCACCACGGCTGGTCCACGAGCAGTACTTC.